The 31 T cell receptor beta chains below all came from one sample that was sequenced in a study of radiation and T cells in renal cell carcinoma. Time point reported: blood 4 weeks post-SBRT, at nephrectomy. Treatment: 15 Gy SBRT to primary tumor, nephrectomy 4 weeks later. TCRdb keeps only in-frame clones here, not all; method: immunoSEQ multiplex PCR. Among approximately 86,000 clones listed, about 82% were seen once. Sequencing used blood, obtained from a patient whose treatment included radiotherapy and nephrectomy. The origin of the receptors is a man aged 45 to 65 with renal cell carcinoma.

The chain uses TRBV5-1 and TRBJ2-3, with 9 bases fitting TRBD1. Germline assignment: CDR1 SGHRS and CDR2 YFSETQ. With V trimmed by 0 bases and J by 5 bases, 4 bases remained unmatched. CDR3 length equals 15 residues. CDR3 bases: TGCGCCAGCAGCTTGGGGACAGGGGTTCAAGATACGCAGTATTTT. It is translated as CASSLGTGVQDTQYF.

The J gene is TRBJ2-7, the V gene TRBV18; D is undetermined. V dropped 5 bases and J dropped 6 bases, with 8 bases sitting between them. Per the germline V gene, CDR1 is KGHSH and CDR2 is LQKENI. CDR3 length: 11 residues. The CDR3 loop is CASSAGLEQYF. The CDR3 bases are TGTGCCAGCTCAGCCGGTCTCGAGCAGTACTTC.

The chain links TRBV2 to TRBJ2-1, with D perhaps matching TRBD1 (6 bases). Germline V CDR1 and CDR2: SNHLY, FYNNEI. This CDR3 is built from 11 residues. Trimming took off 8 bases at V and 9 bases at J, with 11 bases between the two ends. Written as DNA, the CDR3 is TGTGCCAGCGGGTTCAGGGGTGAGCAGTTCTTC. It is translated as CASGFRGEQFF.

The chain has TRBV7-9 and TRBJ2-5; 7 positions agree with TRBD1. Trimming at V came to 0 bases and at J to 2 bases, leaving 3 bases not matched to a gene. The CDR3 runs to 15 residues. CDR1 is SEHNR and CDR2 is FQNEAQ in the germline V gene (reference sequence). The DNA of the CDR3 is TGTGCCAGCAGCTTAGCTGGCAGGGGGCAAGAGACCCAGTACTTC. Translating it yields CASSLAGRGQETQYF. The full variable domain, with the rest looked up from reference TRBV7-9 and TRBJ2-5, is DTGVSQNPRHKITKRGQNVTFRCDPISEHNRLYWYRQTLGQGPEFLTYFQNEAQLEKSRLLSDRFSAERPKGSFSTLEIQRTEQGDSAMYLCASSLAGRGQETQYFGPGTRLLVL.

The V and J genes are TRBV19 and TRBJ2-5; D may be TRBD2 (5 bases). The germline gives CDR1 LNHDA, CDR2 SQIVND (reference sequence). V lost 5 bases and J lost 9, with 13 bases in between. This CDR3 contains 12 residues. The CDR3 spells CASSAPPGSQYF. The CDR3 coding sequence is TGTGCCAGTAGTGCCCCCCCGGGGTCCCAGTACTTC.

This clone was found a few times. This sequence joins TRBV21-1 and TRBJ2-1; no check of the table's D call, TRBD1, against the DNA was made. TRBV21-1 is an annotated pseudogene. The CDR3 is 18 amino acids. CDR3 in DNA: TGTGCCAGCAGCAAAAACTTCAGGGTTATAGGGGCCGGGTTTGAGCAGTTCTTC. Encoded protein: CASSKNFRVIGAGFEQFF.

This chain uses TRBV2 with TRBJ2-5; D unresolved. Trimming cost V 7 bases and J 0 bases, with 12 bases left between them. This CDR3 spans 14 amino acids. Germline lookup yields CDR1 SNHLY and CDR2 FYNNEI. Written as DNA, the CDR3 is TGTGCCAGCAAAGCGTTAGCCAACCAAGAGACCCAGTACTTC. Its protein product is CASKALANQETQYF.

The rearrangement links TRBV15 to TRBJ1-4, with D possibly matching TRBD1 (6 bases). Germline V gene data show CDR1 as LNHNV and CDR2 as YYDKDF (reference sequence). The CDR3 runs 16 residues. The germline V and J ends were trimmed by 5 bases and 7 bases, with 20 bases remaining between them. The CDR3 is CATSSPRGGDGEKLFF. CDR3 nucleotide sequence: TGTGCCACCAGCTCACCCCGGGGGGGCGACGGTGAAAAACTGTTTTTT.

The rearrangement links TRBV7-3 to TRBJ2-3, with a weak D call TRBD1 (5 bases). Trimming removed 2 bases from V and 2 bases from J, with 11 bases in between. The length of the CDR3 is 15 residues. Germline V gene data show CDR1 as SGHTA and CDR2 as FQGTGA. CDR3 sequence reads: CASSLSGHLTDTQYF. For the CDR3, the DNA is TGTGCCAGCAGCTTATCTGGACACCTCACAGATACGCAGTATTTT.

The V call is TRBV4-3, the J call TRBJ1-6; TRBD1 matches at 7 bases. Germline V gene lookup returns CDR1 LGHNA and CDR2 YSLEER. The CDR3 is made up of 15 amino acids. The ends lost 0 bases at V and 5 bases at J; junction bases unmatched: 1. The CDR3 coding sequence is TGCGCCAGCAGCCAAGATGGGACAGATAATTCACCCCTCCACTTT. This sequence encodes CASSQDGTDNSPLHF.

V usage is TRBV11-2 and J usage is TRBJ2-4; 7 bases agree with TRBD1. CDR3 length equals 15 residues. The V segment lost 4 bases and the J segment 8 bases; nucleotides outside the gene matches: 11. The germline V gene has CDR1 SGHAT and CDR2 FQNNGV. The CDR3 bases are TGTGCCAGCAGCTCGGCTAGGGGGCTTGAGGACATTCAGTACTTC. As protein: CASSSARGLEDIQYF.

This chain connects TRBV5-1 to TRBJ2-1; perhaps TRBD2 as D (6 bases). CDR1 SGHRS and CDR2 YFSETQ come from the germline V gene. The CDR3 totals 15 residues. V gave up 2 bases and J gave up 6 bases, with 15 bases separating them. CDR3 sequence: CASSFRLAEGNEQFF. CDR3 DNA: TGCGCCAGCAGCTTCCGTTTAGCGGAGGGCAATGAGCAGTTCTTC.

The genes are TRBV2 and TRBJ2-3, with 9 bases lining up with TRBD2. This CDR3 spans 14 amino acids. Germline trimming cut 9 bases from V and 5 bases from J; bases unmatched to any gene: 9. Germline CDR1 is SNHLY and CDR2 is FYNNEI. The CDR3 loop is CASRREGRGDTQYF. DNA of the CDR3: TGTGCCAGTCGGCGGGAGGGCCGTGGAGATACGCAGTATTTT.

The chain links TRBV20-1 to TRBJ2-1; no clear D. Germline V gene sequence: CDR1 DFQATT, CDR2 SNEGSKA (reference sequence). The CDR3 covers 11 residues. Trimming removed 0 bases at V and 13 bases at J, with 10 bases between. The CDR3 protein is CSARETRGQFF. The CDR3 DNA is TGCAGTGCTAGAGAGACGCGCGGCCAGTTCTTC.

The CDR3: CASSLSLSTDTQYF. In DNA form, the CDR3 reads TGTGCCAGCAGCTTAAGTCTTAGCACAGATACGCAGTATTTT. This chain connects TRBV7-6 to TRBJ2-3; D ambiguous. CDR3 length: 14 residues. Germline-derived CDR1 and CDR2 are SGHVS and FNYEAQ. Trimming shortened V by 2 bases and J by 0 bases, and 6 bases separated the two germline ends. The entire variable domain, with the rest obtained from reference TRBV7-6 and TRBJ2-3, is as follows: GAGVSQSPRYKVTKRGQDVALRCDPISGHVSLYWYRQALGQGPEFLTYFNYEAQQDKSGLPNDRFSAERPEGSISTLTIQRTEQRDSAMYRCASSLSLSTDTQYFGPGTRLTVL.

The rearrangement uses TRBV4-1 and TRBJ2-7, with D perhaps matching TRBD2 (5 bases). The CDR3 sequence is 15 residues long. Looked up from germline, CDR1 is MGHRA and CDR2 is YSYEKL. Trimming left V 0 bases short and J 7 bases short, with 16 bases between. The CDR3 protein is CASSQDFVEGREQYF. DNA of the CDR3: TGCGCCAGCAGCCAAGATTTCGTCGAGGGTCGGGAGCAGTACTTC.

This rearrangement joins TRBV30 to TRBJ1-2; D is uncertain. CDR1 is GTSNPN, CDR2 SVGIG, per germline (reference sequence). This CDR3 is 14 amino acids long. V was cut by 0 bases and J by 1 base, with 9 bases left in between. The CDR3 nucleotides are TGTGCCTGGAGTGTAACCCCAAGTAACTATGGCTACACCTTC. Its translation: CAWSVTPSNYGYTF. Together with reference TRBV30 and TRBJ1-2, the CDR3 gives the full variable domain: SQTIHQWPATLVQPVGSPLSLECTVEGTSNPNLYWYRQAAGRGLQLLFYSVGIGQISSEVPQNLSASRPQDRQFILSSKKLLLSDSGFYLCAWSVTPSNYGYTFGSGTRLTVV.

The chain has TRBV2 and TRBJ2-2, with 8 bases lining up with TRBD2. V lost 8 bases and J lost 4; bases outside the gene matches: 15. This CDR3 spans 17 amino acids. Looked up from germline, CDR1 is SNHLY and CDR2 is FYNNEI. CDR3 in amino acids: CASPRGGEQTVTGELFF. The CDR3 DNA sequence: TGTGCCAGCCCTCGGGGGGGGGAACAAACGGTCACCGGGGAGCTGTTTTTT.

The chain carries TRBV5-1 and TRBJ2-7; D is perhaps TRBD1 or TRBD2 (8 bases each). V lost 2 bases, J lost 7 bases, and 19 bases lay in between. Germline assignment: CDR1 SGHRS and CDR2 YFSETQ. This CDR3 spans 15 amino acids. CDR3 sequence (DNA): TGCGCCAGCAGCTTCCCCGGACAGGGCGGGGGGGAGCAGTACTTC. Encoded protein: CASSFPGQGGGEQYF. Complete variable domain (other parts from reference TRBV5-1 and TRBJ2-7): KAGVTQTPRYLIKTRGQQVTLSCSPISGHRSVSWYQQTPGQGLQFLFEYFSETQRNKGNFPGRFSGRQFSNSRSEMNVSTLELGDSALYLCASSFPGQGGGEQYFGPGTRLTVT.

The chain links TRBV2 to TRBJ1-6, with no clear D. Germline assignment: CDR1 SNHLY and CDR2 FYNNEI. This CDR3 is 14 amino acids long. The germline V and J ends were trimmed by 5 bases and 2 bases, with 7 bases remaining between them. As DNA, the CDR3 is TGTGCCAGCAGTCCCGGGGCCTATAATTCACCCCTCCACTTT. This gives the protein CASSPGAYNSPLHF.

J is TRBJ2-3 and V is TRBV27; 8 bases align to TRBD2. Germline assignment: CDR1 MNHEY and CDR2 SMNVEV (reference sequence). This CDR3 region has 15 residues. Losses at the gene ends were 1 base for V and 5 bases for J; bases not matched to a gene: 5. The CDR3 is CASSLYRAGVDTQYF. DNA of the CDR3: TGTGCCAGCAGTTTATACAGAGCGGGAGTAGATACGCAGTATTTT.

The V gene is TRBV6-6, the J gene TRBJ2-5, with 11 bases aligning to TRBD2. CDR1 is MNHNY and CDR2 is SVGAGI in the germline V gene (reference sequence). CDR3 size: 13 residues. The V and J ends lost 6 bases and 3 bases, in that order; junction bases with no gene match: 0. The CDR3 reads CASRGLAEETQYF. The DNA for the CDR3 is TGTGCCAGCAGGGGACTAGCGGAAGAGACCCAGTACTTC.

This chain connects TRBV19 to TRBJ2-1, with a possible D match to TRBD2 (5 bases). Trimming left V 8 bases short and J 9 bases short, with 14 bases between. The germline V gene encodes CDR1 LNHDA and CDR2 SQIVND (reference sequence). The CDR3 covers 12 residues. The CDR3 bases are TGTGCCAGTGGGGAGCTTTCAAGTGAGCAGTTCTTC. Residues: CASGELSSEQFF.

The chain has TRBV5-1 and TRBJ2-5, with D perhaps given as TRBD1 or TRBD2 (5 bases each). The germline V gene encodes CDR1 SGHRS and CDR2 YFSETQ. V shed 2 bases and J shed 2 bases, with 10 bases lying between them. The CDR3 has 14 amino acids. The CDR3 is CASSFAWGQETQYF. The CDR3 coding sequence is TGCGCCAGCAGCTTCGCCTGGGGGCAAGAGACCCAGTACTTC.

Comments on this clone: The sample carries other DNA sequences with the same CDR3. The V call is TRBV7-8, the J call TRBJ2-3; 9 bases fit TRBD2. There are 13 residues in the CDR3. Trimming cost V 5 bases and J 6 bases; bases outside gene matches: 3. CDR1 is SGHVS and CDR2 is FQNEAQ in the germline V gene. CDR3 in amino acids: CASSPSGTDTQYF. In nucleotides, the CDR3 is TGTGCCAGCAGCCCTAGCGGGACTGATACGCAGTATTTT.

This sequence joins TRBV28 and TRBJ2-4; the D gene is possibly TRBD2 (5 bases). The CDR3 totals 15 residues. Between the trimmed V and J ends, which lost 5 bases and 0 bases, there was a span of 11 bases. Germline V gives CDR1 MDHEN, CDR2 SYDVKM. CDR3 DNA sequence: TGTGCCAGCAGTCCCGACGGACTAGCCAAAAACATTCAGTACTTC. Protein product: CASSPDGLAKNIQYF.

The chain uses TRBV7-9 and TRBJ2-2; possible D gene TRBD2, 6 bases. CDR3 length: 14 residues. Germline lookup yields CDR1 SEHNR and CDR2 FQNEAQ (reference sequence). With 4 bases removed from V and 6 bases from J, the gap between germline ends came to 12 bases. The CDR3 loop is CASSSVAAPGELFF. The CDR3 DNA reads TGTGCCAGCAGCTCCGTAGCGGCACCCGGGGAGCTGTTTTTT.

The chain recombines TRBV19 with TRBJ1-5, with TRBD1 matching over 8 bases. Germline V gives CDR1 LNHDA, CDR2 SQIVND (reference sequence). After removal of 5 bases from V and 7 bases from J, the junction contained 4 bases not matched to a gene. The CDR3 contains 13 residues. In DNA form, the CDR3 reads TGTGCCAGTAGTTCAGGACAGGGCCAGCCCCAGCATTTT. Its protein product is CASSSGQGQPQHF.

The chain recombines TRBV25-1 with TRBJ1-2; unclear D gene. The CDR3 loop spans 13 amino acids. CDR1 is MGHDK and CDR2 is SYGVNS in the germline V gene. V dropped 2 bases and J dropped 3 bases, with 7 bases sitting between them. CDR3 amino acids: CASSEGLYYGYTF. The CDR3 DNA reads TGTGCCAGCAGTGAAGGACTTTACTATGGCTACACCTTC.

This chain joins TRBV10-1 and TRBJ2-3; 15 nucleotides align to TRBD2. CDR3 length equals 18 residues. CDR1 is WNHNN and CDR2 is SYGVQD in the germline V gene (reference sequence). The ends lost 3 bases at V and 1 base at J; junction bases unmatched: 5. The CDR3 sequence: CASSDRTSGGVGTDTQYF. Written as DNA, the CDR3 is TGCGCCAGCAGTGACCGGACTAGCGGGGGGGTGGGCACAGATACGCAGTATTTT.

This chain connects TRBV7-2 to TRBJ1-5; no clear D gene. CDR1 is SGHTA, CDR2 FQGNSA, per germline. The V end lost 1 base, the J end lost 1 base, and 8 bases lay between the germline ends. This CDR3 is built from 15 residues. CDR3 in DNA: TGTGCCAGCAGCTTAGTGCTGGGAAGCAATCAGCCCCAGCATTTT. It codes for CASSLVLGSNQPQHF.